This T cell receptor beta chain was profiled in a study of OX40 agonist ivuxolimab in advanced cancers. About the study: Cancers in dose escalation were hepatocellular, melanoma, renal cell and head and neck.

Study conclusions and caveats: Clonal expansion by week 6 occurred in CD4+ and CD8+ blood T cells (at 0.1 to 3.0 mg/kg). The study found among the lowest clonal expansion in partial responders at 0.1-3.0 mg/kg.

The ends were cut back, 6 bases at V and 0 bases at J, with 13 bases in the middle. This CDR3 contains 15 residues. CDR1 and CDR2 (germline): MDHEN, SYDVKM. The assay was immunoSEQ multiplex PCR, and TCRdb's table has in-frame clones only and misses some. The sample consists of about 27,000 clones, about 87% of them appearing once. The sample holds one count of this clone. Its antigen is still unknown. The sample was CD4+ or CD8+ T cells sorted from blood, taken in a trial of the OX40 agonist ivuxolimab. The chain carries TRBV28 and TRBJ2-3; possible D gene TRBD1, 6 bases. The sequence was collected from an adult with an advanced solid tumor such as melanoma, head and neck, liver or kidney cancer. The CDR3 spells CASSPQGLSTDTQYF. CDR3 bases: TGTGCCAGCAGCCCCCAGGGGCTGAGCACAGATACGCAGTATTTT.